The 6 T cell receptor beta chains below come from one sample, sequenced in a study of T cell responses to AZD1222 COVID-19 vaccine. The protocol was immunoSEQ multiplex PCR, while the TCRdb copy is restricted to in-frame clones and leaves out a portion. This sample yields about 200,000 clones, of which approximately 95% are seen a single time; 0.95% to 1.1% belongs to the top ten. Material: peripheral blood, obtained 28 days after the second AZD1222 dose. All receptors come from an adult who received the AZD1222 COVID-19 vaccine.

The gene calls are TRBV14 and TRBJ1-2; D not certain. The germline V gene has CDR1 SGHDN and CDR2 FVKESK. V dropped 0 bases and J dropped 4 bases, with 12 bases sitting between them. CDR3 size: 15 residues. The CDR3 spells CASSQDFQARYGYTF. The CDR3 region has the DNA TGTGCCAGCAGCCAAGATTTCCAGGCCCGCTATGGCTACACCTTC.

The CDR3 DNA is TGCGCCAGCAGTGAGCCAGGGAAGAACACTGAAGCTTTCTTT. This translates into CASSEPGKNTEAFF. V and J are TRBV10-1 and TRBJ1-1; perhaps TRBD1 as D (5 bases). Germline V CDR1 and CDR2: WNHNN, SYGVQD (reference sequence). The CDR3 has 14 residues. Trimming shortened V by 2 bases and J by 1 base, and 8 bases separated the two germline ends.

The rearrangement joins TRBV10-2 to TRBJ1-1; TRBD1 agrees at 9 bases. This CDR3 contains 11 residues. V was clipped by 9 bases and J by 8 bases; unmatched bases: 4. CDR1 is WSHSY, CDR2 SAAADI, per germline. CDR3 coding DNA: TGCGCCAGTTCACAGGGGGCCGAAGCTTTCTTT. The encoded protein is CASSQGAEAFF.

This clone was observed a handful of times. In nucleotides, the CDR3 is TGTGCCAGCAGCCAAGGGAGGGGGACAAACACTGAAGCTTTCTTT. Its translation is CASSQGRGTNTEAFF. This rearrangement joins TRBV3-1 (or the pseudogene TRBV3-2) to TRBJ1-1; D might be TRBD1 (6 bases). There are 15 residues in the CDR3. V lost 1 base and J 2 bases, leaving 11 bases between the germline ends. Per the germline V gene, CDR1 is LGHDT and CDR2 is YNNKEL (reference sequence).

The rearrangement joins TRBV7-3 to TRBJ1-1; D is unclear. Trimming left V 2 bases short and J 3 bases short, with 10 bases between. Germline CDR1 reads SGHTA; CDR2 reads FQGTGA. The CDR3 is made up of 14 amino acids. The CDR3 is CASSLQQADTEAFF. The CDR3 region has the DNA TGTGCCAGCAGCTTACAGCAAGCCGACACTGAAGCTTTCTTT.

The chain carries TRBV4-1 and TRBJ1-2; D unclear. Trimming stripped 0 bases from V and 4 bases from J, with 12 bases between. This CDR3 region has 15 residues. The germline V gene encodes CDR1 MGHRA and CDR2 YSYEKL. For the CDR3, the DNA is TGCGCCAGCAGCCAAGACCCCACGGTCCCCTATGGCTACACCTTC. This sequence encodes CASSQDPTVPYGYTF.